This record looks at one TCR beta chain sequence and its context. No antigen is known for it. Base qualities are not recorded, but no much larger clone differs from it by a single base. The data were obtained in a study of OX40 agonist ivuxolimab in advanced cancers. Looking at the study overall: Ivuxolimab, which targeted the costimulatory receptor OX40 (CD134), was an agonistic, fully human IgG2 monoclonal antibody. The paper reports the monotherapy dose-escalation portion (N ≈ 52 patients) of the phase I ivuxolimab trial. Prior anti-PD-1, anti-PD-L1 or anti-CTLA-4 therapy was permitted, and 40% to 50% of dose-escalation patients had received checkpoint inhibitors. Among the roughly 52 dose-escalation patients, around 19 had hepatocellular carcinoma, roughly 15 melanoma, 9 renal cell carcinoma and 9 head and neck cancer. Partial responses were achieved by three dose-escalation patients, of whom one had hepatocellular carcinoma and two had cutaneous melanoma. Peripheral TCRbeta sequencing aimed to test whether ivuxolimab altered TCR sequence diversity and caused clonal T-cell expansion. In the dose-escalation cohort, 82.7% of patients were male, and the mean age was approximately 60 years, with a range of roughly 20 to 80. Intravenous ivuxolimab was administered to patients every 2 weeks at six dose levels: 0.01, 0.1, 0.3, 1.5, 3 and 10 mg/kg.

Ends trimmed: V by 5 bases, J by 4 bases; bases unmatched to a gene: 11. From a lookup of the germline V gene, CDR1 and CDR2 are SGHAT and FQNNGV. Including the terminal cysteine and phenylalanine, the CDR3 comprises 17 residues. The kept DNA is CDR3 alone, 51 bases in frame from the first base. The study at large found these results: Clonal expansion of both CD4+ and CD8+ blood T cells was observed from baseline to week 6 at doses 0.1 to 3.0 mg/kg. After ivuxolimab, more expanded clones were found on average in CD8+ T cells than in CD4+ T cells. Which antigens the clonally expanded peripheral T cells were specific for was not determined. In the 0.1-3.0 mg/kg groups, partial responders had among the lowest normalized peripheral clonal expansion, particularly in CD8+ T cells. Low levels of normalized T-cell clonal expansion were also shown by some nonresponding patients.

The trial excluded patients who had a history of autoimmune disease or who were on systemic immunosuppression. Peripheral blood for TCR sequencing was drawn from every dose cohort at baseline, at cycle 4 day 1 and at cycle 7 day 1. The samples were taken from a phase I, first-in-human, multicenter, open-label dose-escalation trial of ivuxolimab. The trial enrolled adults with locally advanced or metastatic head and neck squamous cell, hepatocellular, melanoma or renal cell carcinoma. CD4+ and CD8+ T cells were sorted separately from peripheral blood before TCR sequencing. To sequence the TCRbeta CDR3 region, genomic DNA was isolated from the sorted cells. TCRbeta CDR3 regions were sequenced using the immunoSEQ Assay. Imported from immuneACCESS, the table was reduced by TCRdb to in-frame sequences with V and J called. These copies leave out some clones; in studies compared against another copy, an unresolved V gene accounts for under half, and the cause of the remainder is not known. The sample includes approximately 74,000 clones, with 80% to 95% observed a single time. About 0.3% of the sample comes from the top ten.

The rearranged chain carries TRBV11-2 and TRBJ2-7; 13 central nucleotides agree with TRBD2. The sequencing used CD4+ or CD8+ T cells sorted from blood, collected in a trial of the OX40 agonist ivuxolimab. The clonotype was recovered from an adult with an advanced solid tumor such as melanoma, head and neck, liver or kidney cancer. The DNA is TGTGCCAGCAGCGAGGGGGGACTAGCGGGAAGACGTTACGAGCAGTACTTC. Its amino acids are CASSEGGLAGRRYEQYF.